Shown below are 17 T cell receptor beta chains from a single sample sequenced in a study of CD8+ T cells in alopecia areata (dated by TCRdb to 2016 to 2019). Libraries were prepared through the immunoSEQ multiplex PCR assay. RNA was extracted from all samples and reverse transcribed into cDNA, which served as template for TCR sequencing. The immuneACCESS repertoire file appears here via TCRdb, limited to in-frame rearrangements. These files lack a portion of the clones; in checked studies, under half of the deficit traces to unresolved V genes, and the cause of the others is not known. The sample contains about 210,000 clones, 43% of them found a single time. Approximately 2.9% of the sample comes from the top ten. Taken with the paper, the label for treatment or condition translates to: oral pan-JAK inhibitor, 5-10 mg twice daily. The sequencing here drew on CD4+ T cells sorted from blood, taken at approximately week 37, from a patient treated with tofacitinib. Receptors originate from a human donor with alopecia areata.

The CDR3 loop is CASSPGQAGNQPQHF. The CDR3 DNA reads TGTGCCAGCAGTCCCGGACAGGCCGGAAATCAGCCCCAGCATTTT. The chain has TRBV6-5 and TRBJ1-5; 7 bases map to TRBD1. V dropped 5 bases and J dropped 4; count of bases not matched to a gene: 8. Germline CDR1 is MNHEY and CDR2 is SVGAGI. The CDR3 has 15 amino acids.

This clone has only a few counts. J is TRBJ2-7 and V is TRBV6-1; perhaps TRBD2 as D (7 bases). Trimming removed 9 bases at V and 5 bases at J, with 14 bases between. Germline V gene data show CDR1 as MNHNS and CDR2 as SASEGT. The CDR3 extends over 12 amino acids. The CDR3 nucleotides read TGTGCCAGTGGCGGGGGCTCACACGAGCAGTACTTC. Translating gives CASGGGSHEQYF.

This clone occurred a few times. The chain links TRBV30 to TRBJ2-1; D ambiguous. Looked up from germline, CDR1 is GTSNPN and CDR2 is SVGIG (reference sequence). The CDR3 spans 14 residues. The germline V and J ends were trimmed by 3 bases and 0 bases, with 9 bases remaining between them. Here the CDR3 DNA reads TGTGCCTGGAGACGTTCGAGCTCCTACAATGAGCAGTTCTTC. Its protein product is CAWRRSSSYNEQFF.

There are a few counts of this clone. This chain links TRBV4-1 with TRBJ2-7, with no clear D. V dropped 4 bases and J dropped 0 bases, with 10 bases sitting between them. The CDR3 is made up of 14 amino acids. Germline V lookup: CDR1 MGHRA, CDR2 YSYEKL. Here the CDR3 DNA reads TGCGCCAGCAGCCCGAGGATTAGCTCCTACGAGCAGTACTTC. This gives the protein CASSPRISSYEQYF.

V and J are TRBV7-8 and TRBJ2-2; D possibly corresponds to TRBD1 (6 bases). The V end was cut by 5 bases, the J end by 6 bases, with 13 bases between. This CDR3 is 14 amino acids long. The germline CDR1 and CDR2 sequences are SGHVS and FQNEAQ. CDR3 DNA sequence: TGTGCCAGCAGCCTCACAGGGTTTCCCGGGGAGCTGTTTTTT. The encoded protein is CASSLTGFPGELFF.

The V gene is TRBV30, the J gene TRBJ2-5; a weak D match, TRBD2 (5 bases). This CDR3 comprises 13 residues. V gave up 2 bases and J gave up 7 bases, with 14 bases separating them. CDR1 and CDR2 (germline): GTSNPN, SVGIG (reference sequence). The CDR3 region has the DNA TGTGCCTGGAGTAGCAACCCCCGGGGGACCCAGTACTTC. Translation gives CAWSSNPRGTQYF.

The chain couples TRBV6-5 to TRBJ2-7; TRBD1 is a possible D gene (5 bases). The CDR3 loop spans 14 amino acids. CDR1 is MNHEY, CDR2 SVGAGI, per germline. CDR3: CVTGSFDGDYEQYF. The CDR3 bases are TGTGTCACAGGTTCTTTTGATGGCGACTACGAGCAGTACTTC.

V usage is TRBV6-5 and J usage is TRBJ1-3; D perhaps matches TRBD1 (5 bases). Germline V lookup: CDR1 MNHEY, CDR2 SVGAGI. The CDR3 is made up of 11 amino acids. V was cut by 8 bases and J by 8 bases, with 10 bases left in between. CDR3 in DNA: TGTGCCAGCGGCAGGGAGGACACCATATATTTT. Amino acids: CASGREDTIYF.

This chain connects TRBV4-2 to TRBJ2-5; 11 bases are shared with TRBD2. The CDR3 is made up of 18 amino acids. Germline values: CDR1 LGHNA, CDR2 YNFKEQ. With 4 bases clipped from V and 5 bases from J, the junction kept 15 bases outside the gene matches. The CDR3 DNA reads TGTGCCAGCAGCCGCTCACTAGCGGGAGCCGGTGGAACGGAGACCCAGTACTTC. Its translation: CASSRSLAGAGGTETQYF.

This clone was counted a few times. Here the CDR3 DNA reads TGTGCCAGCAGCTCACCTGACGGGAACACCGGGGAGCTGTTTTTT. It specifies CASSSPDGNTGELFF. The rearrangement uses TRBV7-9 and TRBJ2-2; no reliable D call. Trimming took off 4 bases at V and 1 base at J, with 10 bases between the two ends. CDR1 and CDR2 (germline): SEHNR, FQNEAQ (reference sequence). This CDR3 has 15 residues.

This clone was picked up one time. This chain connects TRBV29-1 to TRBJ1-1; D is possibly TRBD1 (5 bases). Germline V gene lookup returns CDR1 SQVTM and CDR2 ANQGSEA. CDR3 size: 15 residues. The V gene lost 6 bases and the J gene lost 1 base, with 18 bases spanning the gap. CDR3 DNA sequence: TGCAGCGTGGGGGTGTCTGGGGTGGGGAACACTGAAGCTTTCTTT. This translates into CSVGVSGVGNTEAFF.

As concerns this clone: The sample has other DNA sequences that encode this CDR3 too. The chain links TRBV7-9 to TRBJ1-5; D unclear. This CDR3 has 12 residues. Germline V lookup: CDR1 SEHNR, CDR2 FQNEAQ (reference sequence). V was trimmed by 3 bases and J by 5 bases, leaving 5 bases between them. This chain's CDR3 is CASSFGDQPQHF. The CDR3 DNA follows: TGTGCCAGCAGCTTCGGAGATCAGCCCCAGCATTTT.

V is TRBV6-5 and J is TRBJ2-7, with 9 positions matching TRBD1. Germline V gene sequence: CDR1 MNHEY, CDR2 SVGAGI. The CDR3 sequence is 14 residues long. The junction had 8 bases not matched to a gene; V was cut back by 6 bases and J by 5 bases. The CDR3 coding sequence is TGTGCCAGCAGCCCGGGACAGGGCAAACACGAGCAGTACTTC. Translating it yields CASSPGQGKHEQYF.

This chain links TRBV5-1 with TRBJ2-1, with no clear D. The CDR3 loop spans 15 amino acids. Germline V gene data show CDR1 as SGHRS and CDR2 as YFSETQ. V lost 0 bases to trimming and J lost 9 bases, with 16 bases between them. CDR3 sequence: CASSLVVSGVGEQFF. The DNA of the CDR3 is TGCGCCAGCAGCTTGGTTGTGTCCGGAGTTGGTGAGCAGTTCTTC.

The chain links TRBV20-1 to TRBJ2-5; unclear D gene. The CDR3 extends over 11 amino acids. Germline V gives CDR1 DFQATT, CDR2 SNEGSKA (reference sequence). V dropped 8 bases and J dropped 5 bases, with 12 bases sitting between them. Here the CDR3 reads CSQTERETQYF. The CDR3 DNA follows: TGCAGTCAGACTGAACGGGAGACCCAGTACTTC.

The sample holds a few counts of this clone. The chain uses TRBV29-1 and TRBJ1-1, with D perhaps TRBD1 (5 bases). Trimming removed 5 bases at V and 3 bases at J, with 16 bases between. This CDR3 region has 14 residues. Germline CDR1 and CDR2: SQVTM and ANQGSEA. The CDR3 protein is CSVSRGVRDTEAFF. CDR3 coding DNA: TGCAGCGTTTCGAGGGGCGTAAGGGACACTGAAGCTTTCTTT.

This chain joins TRBV28 and TRBJ2-7, with 15 bases lining up with TRBD2. The CDR3 spans 14 residues. After removal of 5 bases from V and 7 bases from J, the junction contained 3 bases not matched to a gene. The V gene's germline CDR1 is MDHEN and CDR2 SYDVKM. This CDR3 is CASSPGLAGGEQYF. Here the CDR3 DNA reads TGTGCCAGCAGTCCCGGACTAGCGGGAGGGGAGCAGTACTTC.